The present T cell receptor beta chain was sequenced within a study of shared clonotypes between healthy human individuals. Study results and limitations: Clonotype sharing among donors was thought likely to change with sequencing depth. The represented genetic and exposure-history diversity was limited by the small number of donors.

Deep-level running was used for the assay. Libraries were prepared by immunoSEQ multiplex PCR; TCRdb keeps only in-frame clonotypes and omits some of them. In the table there are over 300,000 clones, around 87% of which are singletons. A note on this clone: Antigen specificity is unknown.

The receptor was derived from a man between 18 and 35 years old in good health. What was sequenced was memory CD8+ T cells sorted from blood. Regarding subset: CD45RO+ cells pooled with CCR7-negative TemRA cells.

The CDR3 protein is CASSSNPTSTGGLTEAFF. The DNA for the CDR3 is TGTGCCAGCAGCTCTAACCCAACTTCTACAGGGGGCCTCACTGAAGCTTTCTTT. This rearrangement joins TRBV7-6 to TRBJ1-1, with 9 positions matching TRBD1. Germline V gene data show CDR1 as SGHVS and CDR2 as FNYEAQ. This CDR3 comprises 18 residues. The ends lost 4 bases at V and 4 bases at J; junction bases unmatched: 16.